This entry concerns a single T cell receptor (beta chain). Its binding antigen is unknown. Per-nucleotide qualities are absent, and no much larger clonotype sits a single base away. Only healthy Caucasian donors were included. Three pairs of female monozygotic twins, all aged roughly 18 to 29 years, were included in the twin cohort. Using Miltenyi CD45RO+ enrichment and human naive T-cell isolation kits, memory (CD45RO+) and naive T cells were isolated from PBMC. The data were taken from a study of identical twins (dated by TCRdb to the mid-2010s). In the study overall: TCR alpha and beta repertoires from monozygotic twins, unrelated adults of various ages and cord blood were deep-sequenced to test whether fetal clonotypes persist. To rule out contamination, replicate twin experiments were performed at different times with different library preparation protocols. Overall results and qualifications from the work: A weaker excess of twin sharing was found in beta out-of-frame sequences because the signal-to-noise ratio was lowered by fewer shared sequences. Fewer insertions were carried by abundant cord blood beta clonotypes, a similar but weaker trend appeared in young adult naive repertoires, and no such trend appeared in memory repertoires. Out-of-frame TCR alpha sequences shared between twins showed an excess of low generation-probability sequences compared with coincidental sharing between unrelated individuals. Zero-insertion analyses could be partly confounded by invariant T cells such as MAIT and iNKT, although diverse VJ usage argued against such confounding for most clonotypes. In monozygotic twins, out-of-frame TCR alpha sharing was systematically underestimated by recombination models, although the models agreed with sharing between unrelated individuals. Because the same donors could not be followed over many years, the conclusions depended on cross-sectional statistical analysis.

Library preparation employed 5' RACE. Instrument used: Illumina HiSeq 2000. Template switching added a universal primer binding site, and the final cDNA carried a unique molecular identifier that allowed TCR cDNA molecules to be counted accurately. Specific primers in the conserved constant-segment region were used to synthesize first-strand cDNA for the TCR alpha and beta chains. Each cDNA library was double barcoded, with a SMART-Mk sample barcode plus Illumina barcodes, to control for contamination. TruSeq adapter sequences along with Illumina sample barcodes were introduced in two successive PCR steps. TCR alpha and beta cDNA libraries were sequenced on the Illumina HiSeq platform with custom primers. Per the authors' processing: Raw reads were processed with MiGEC to extract unique molecular identifiers, and MiXCR was used to determine CDR3 positions. For each individual, recombination models were inferred using an EM algorithm with the repgenHMM and IGoR tools. The tcR package in R was used for shared clonotype analysis, with sharing normalized by the product of cloneset sizes. To study raw recombination free of thymic and clonal selection effects, out-of-frame nonproductive sequences were analyzed. Through fastp at Q25 and MiXCR, TCRdb rebuilt clones from the public reads, retaining in-frame beta chains. When rows share a CDR3 protein, they turn into one entry using the most common DNA and genes. The V and J calls were determined by TCRdb, not by the authors. The table for this sample lists 240,000 or so distinct CDR3 sequences; approximately 11% of them were counted only once. Of the sample, 4% to 5% falls within the top ten clones.

After removal of 7 bases from V and 1 base from J, the junction retains 8 bases not matched to a gene. Spanning cysteine to phenylalanine, the CDR3 consists of 16 amino acids. Only CDR3 DNA is held: 48 bases, read in frame from base 1. CDR1 is given as ENHRY and CDR2 as SYGVKD, both from the germline V gene. These data were also reused for a study on yellow fever vaccine responses in identical twins. As the second paper documents: According to the authors, the vaccine-induced T cell response in identical twins seemed to be partly convergent and partly specific to each individual. In the study, vaccine-responding T cell clones were precisely tracked in identical twins.

This TCR was sampled from a woman aged 18-35 years in good health. The sequenced material came from memory (CD45RO+) T cells sorted from blood. This specimen's cell subset or site label, interpreted: CD45RO+ enriched T cells. In this chain, TRBV10-3 is recombined with TRBJ2-2, with 8 central nucleotides matching TRBD1. In nucleotide form, the sequence is TGTGCCATCACCAACTCCGGGACAGGGAACACCGGGGAGCTGTTTTTT. Its translation reads: CAITNSGTGNTGELFF.